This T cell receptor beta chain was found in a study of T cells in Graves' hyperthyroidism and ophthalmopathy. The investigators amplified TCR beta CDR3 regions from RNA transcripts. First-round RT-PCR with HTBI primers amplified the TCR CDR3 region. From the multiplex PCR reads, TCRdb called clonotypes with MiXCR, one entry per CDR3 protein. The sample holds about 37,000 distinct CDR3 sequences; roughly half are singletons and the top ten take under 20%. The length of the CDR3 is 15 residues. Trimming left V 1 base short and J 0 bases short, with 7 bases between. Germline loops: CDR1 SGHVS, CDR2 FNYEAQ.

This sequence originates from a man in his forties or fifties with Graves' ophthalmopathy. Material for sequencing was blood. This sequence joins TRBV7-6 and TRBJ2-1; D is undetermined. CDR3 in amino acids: CASSLGVSSYNEQFF. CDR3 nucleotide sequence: TGTGCCAGCAGCTTAGGGGTGAGCTCCTACAATGAGCAGTTCTTC.